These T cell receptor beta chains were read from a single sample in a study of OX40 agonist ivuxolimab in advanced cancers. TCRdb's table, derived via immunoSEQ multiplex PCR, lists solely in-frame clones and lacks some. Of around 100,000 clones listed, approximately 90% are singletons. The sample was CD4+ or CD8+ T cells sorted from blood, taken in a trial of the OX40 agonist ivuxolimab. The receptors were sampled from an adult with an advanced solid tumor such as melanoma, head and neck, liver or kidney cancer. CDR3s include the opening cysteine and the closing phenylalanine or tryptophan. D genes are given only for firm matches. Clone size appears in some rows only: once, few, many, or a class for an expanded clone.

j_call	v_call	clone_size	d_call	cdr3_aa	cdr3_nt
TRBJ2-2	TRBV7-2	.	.	CASRRVRGELFF	TGTGCCAGCAGACGGGTCCGCGGGGAGCTGTTTTTT
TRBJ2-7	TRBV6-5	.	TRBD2	CASSGGAGGYEQYF	TGTGCCAGCAGTGGGGGCGCGGGAGGCTACGAGCAGTACTTC
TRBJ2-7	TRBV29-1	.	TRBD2	CSVGSGPYYEQYF	TGCAGCGTGGGTAGCGGGCCCTACTACGAGCAGTACTTC
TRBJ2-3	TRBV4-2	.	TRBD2	CASRPLGTSRNHASTDTQYF	TGTGCCAGCAGACCCCTCGGGACTAGCCGGAACCACGCTAGCACAGATACGCAGTATTTT
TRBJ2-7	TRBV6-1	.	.	CASSEDLFWGGGTNEQYF	TGTGCCAGCAGTGAAGATTTGTTCTGGGGAGGAGGGACGAACGAGCAGTACTTC
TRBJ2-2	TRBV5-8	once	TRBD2	CASSLSPTSGRYTGELFF	TGTGCCAGCAGCTTGTCTCCGACTAGCGGGAGATACACCGGGGAGCTGTTTTTT
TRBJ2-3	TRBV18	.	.	CASSSTSTDTQYF	TGTGCCAGCTCATCGACTAGCACAGATACGCAGTATTTT
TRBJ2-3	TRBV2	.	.	CAQSRDTDTQYF	TGTGCCCAATCGAGGGACACAGATACGCAGTATTTT
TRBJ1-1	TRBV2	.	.	CASKWWDTGFEAFF	TGTGCCAGTAAGTGGTGGGACACTGGCTTTGAAGCTTTCTTT
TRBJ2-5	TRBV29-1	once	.	CSVDTGWETQYF	TGCAGCGTTGACACAGGGTGGGAGACCCAGTACTTC
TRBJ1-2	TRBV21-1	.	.	CASSKDGGRNVNYGYTF	TGTGCCAGCAGCAAAGATGGGGGACGAAACGTTAACTATGGCTACACCTTC
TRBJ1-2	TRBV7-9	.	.	CASSQGDGSYYGYTF	TGTGCCAGCAGCCAAGGGGACGGATCCTACTATGGCTACACCTTC
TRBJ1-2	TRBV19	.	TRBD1	CASSKRQGANYGYTF	TGTGCCAGTAGTAAACGACAGGGAGCTAACTATGGCTACACCTTC
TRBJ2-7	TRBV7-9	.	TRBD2	CASSPLGLAGEEQYF	TGTGCCAGCAGCCCCTTGGGACTAGCGGGAGAAGAGCAGTACTTC
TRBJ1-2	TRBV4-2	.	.	CASSQERLNYGYTF	TGTGCCAGCAGCCAAGAGAGGCTGAACTATGGCTACACCTTC
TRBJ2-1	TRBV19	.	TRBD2	CASSRVAGVIYNEQFF	TGTGCCAGTAGTCGGGTAGCGGGGGTTATTTACAATGAGCAGTTCTTC
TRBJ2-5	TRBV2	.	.	CASTAGSRQETQYF	TGTGCCAGCACCGCGGGTAGCAGACAAGAGACCCAGTACTTC
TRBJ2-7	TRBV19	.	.	CASSSGREQYF	TGTGCCAGTAGTTCAGGACGCGAGCAGTACTTC
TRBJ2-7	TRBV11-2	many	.	CASSLVGTVGSYEQYF	TGTGCCAGCAGCTTAGTGGGCACCGTGGGCTCCTACGAGCAGTACTTC
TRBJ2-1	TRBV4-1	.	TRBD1	CASSPRTGRNEQFF	TGCGCCAGCAGCCCCCGGACAGGGCGAAATGAGCAGTTCTTC
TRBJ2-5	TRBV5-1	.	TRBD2	CASRAGVAGGETQYF	TGCGCCAGCAGGGCAGGGGTAGCGGGAGGAGAGACCCAGTACTTC
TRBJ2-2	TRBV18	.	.	CASSPPGPNTGELFF	TGTGCCAGCTCACCACCGGGTCCGAACACCGGGGAGCTGTTTTTT
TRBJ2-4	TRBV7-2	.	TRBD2	CASSPWTSGRALNF	TGTGCCAGCAGCCCCTGGACTAGCGGGAGGGCCCTCAACTTC
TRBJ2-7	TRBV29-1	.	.	CSASDGKWSYEQYF	TGCAGCGCCTCGGACGGGAAATGGTCCTACGAGCAGTACTTC
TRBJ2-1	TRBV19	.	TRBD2	CASSMRAGNSYNEQFF	TGTGCCAGTAGTATGAGAGCGGGAAACTCCTACAATGAGCAGTTCTTC
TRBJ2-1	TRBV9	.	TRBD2	CASSAVGTSVFNEQFF	TGTGCCAGCAGCGCTGTCGGGACTAGCGTGTTCAATGAGCAGTTCTTC
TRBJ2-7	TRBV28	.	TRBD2	CASSLGQGLAGYNGYEQYF	TGTGCCAGCAGTTTGGGCCAGGGACTAGCGGGTTATAACGGCTACGAGCAGTACTTC
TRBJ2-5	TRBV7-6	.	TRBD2	CASSRIAGVETQYF	TGTGCCAGCAGCCGGATAGCGGGAGTCGAGACCCAGTACTTC
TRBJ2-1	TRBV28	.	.	CASSSLGGTSYNEQFF	TGTGCCAGCAGTTCCTTAGGCGGGACCTCCTACAATGAGCAGTTCTTC
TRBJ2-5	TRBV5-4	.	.	CASSSGVVGPETQYF	TGTGCCAGCAGCTCCGGTGTCGTTGGTCCCGAAACCCAGTACTTC
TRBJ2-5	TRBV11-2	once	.	CASTPAGGETQYF	TGTGCCAGCACTCCCGCGGGCGGAGAGACCCAGTACTTC
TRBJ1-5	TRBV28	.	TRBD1	CASSPRGVGNQPQHF	TGTGCCAGCAGTCCCAGGGGGGTCGGGAATCAGCCCCAGCATTTT
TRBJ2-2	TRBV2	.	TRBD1	CASTGTGGSGELFF	TGTGCCAGTACCGGGACAGGGGGCTCCGGGGAGCTGTTTTTT
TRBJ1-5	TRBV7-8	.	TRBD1	CASSLVGGDRGTVQPQHF	TGTGCCAGCAGCTTAGTAGGCGGAGACAGGGGTACAGTTCAGCCCCAGCATTTT
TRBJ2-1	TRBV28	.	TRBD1	CASSLDRGRDEQFF	TGTGCCAGCAGTTTAGACAGGGGGCGGGATGAGCAGTTCTTC
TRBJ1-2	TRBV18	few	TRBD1	CASSPGTGSNYGYTF	TGTGCCAGCTCACCGGGGACAGGCTCTAACTATGGCTACACCTTC
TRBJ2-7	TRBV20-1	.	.	CSAYSDEQYF	TGCAGTGCTTACAGCGACGAGCAGTACTTC
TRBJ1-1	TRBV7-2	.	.	CASSFSNTEAFF	TGTGCCAGCAGCTTCTCTAACACTGAAGCTTTCTTT
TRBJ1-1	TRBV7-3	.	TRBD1	CASRSTGESTEAFF	TGTGCCAGCAGATCGACAGGGGAGAGCACTGAAGCTTTCTTT
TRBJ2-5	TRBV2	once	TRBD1	CASRTGTGVQTQYF	TGTGCCAGCAGAACCGGGACAGGGGTACAGACCCAGTACTTC
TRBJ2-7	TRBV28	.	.	CASSLRSGEQYF	TGTGCCAGCAGTCTAAGGTCGGGCGAGCAGTACTTC
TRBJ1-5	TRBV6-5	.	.	CASSYGVSQPQHF	TGTGCCAGCAGTTACGGGGTGAGCCAGCCCCAGCATTTT
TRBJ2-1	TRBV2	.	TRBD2	CASTLLAGAEQFF	TGTGCCAGCACGTTGCTAGCGGGAGCTGAGCAGTTCTTC
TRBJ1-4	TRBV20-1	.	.	CSARTDEKLFF	TGCAGTGCTCGGACAGATGAAAAACTGTTTTTT
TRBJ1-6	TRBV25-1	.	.	CASSDTSNNSPLHF	TGTGCCAGCAGTGACACTAGCAATAATTCACCCCTCCACTTT
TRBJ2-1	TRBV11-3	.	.	CASSLVLGQVYNEQFF	TGTGCCAGCAGCTTAGTTCTTGGCCAGGTTTACAATGAGCAGTTCTTC
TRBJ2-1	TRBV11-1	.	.	CATRGIYNEQFF	TGTGCCACCAGAGGGATTTACAATGAGCAGTTCTTC
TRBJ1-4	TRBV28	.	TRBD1	CASRRPPGTGGEKLFF	TGTGCCAGCAGACGCCCGCCAGGGACAGGAGGCGAAAAACTGTTTTTT
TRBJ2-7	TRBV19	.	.	CASSPSTGVEQYF	TGTGCCAGTAGTCCCTCCACGGGCGTCGAGCAGTACTTC